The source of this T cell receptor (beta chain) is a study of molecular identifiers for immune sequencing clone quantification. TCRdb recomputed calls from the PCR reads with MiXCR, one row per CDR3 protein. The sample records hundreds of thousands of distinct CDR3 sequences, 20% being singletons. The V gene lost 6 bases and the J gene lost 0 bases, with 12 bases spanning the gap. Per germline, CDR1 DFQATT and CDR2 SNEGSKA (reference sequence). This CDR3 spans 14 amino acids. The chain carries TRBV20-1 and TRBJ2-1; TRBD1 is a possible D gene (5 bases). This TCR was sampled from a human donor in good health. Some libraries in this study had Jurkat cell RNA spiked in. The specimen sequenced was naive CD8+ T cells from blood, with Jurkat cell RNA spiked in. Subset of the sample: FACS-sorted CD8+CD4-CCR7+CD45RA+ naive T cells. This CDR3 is CSAAGQFSYNEQFF. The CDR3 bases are TGCAGTGCGGCAGGGCAGTTCTCCTACAATGAGCAGTTCTTC.